Presented here are 20 T cell receptor beta chains from one specimen sequenced in a study of blood T cell repertoires in COVID-19. Here immunoSEQ multiplex PCR was the method, and the copy in TCRdb shows in-frame clones only, minus some. The sample lists about 500,000 clones, roughly 91% occurring once. Sequenced input: peripheral blood. The receptor set was obtained from a woman aged 45-65 years with COVID-19, enrolled during active disease.

V gene TRBV5-8 combines with J gene TRBJ1-2; the match to TRBD1 covers 10 bases. The ends lost 4 bases at V and 5 bases at J; junction bases unmatched: 8. The CDR3 length is 15 residues. Per the germline V gene, CDR1 is SGHTS and CDR2 is YDEGEE. The CDR3 protein is CASSPGQGGPYGYTF. In nucleotides, the CDR3 is TGTGCCAGCAGCCCCGGACAGGGGGGACCTTATGGCTACACCTTC.

This chain uses TRBV3-1 (or the pseudogene TRBV3-2) with TRBJ2-2; 11 positions match TRBD2. The germline V gene has CDR1 LGHDT and CDR2 YNNKEL (reference sequence). V gave up 4 bases and J gave up 3 bases; unmatched junction bases: 13. CDR3 size: 19 residues. In DNA, the CDR3 is TGTGCCAGCAGCCCGCCCGCGCTAGCGGGGGGAGGTTACACCGGGGAGCTGTTTTTT. This gives the protein CASSPPALAGGGYTGELFF.

The V call is TRBV4-1, the J call TRBJ1-4; 7 bases are shared with TRBD1. This CDR3 has 15 residues. Germline loops: CDR1 MGHRA, CDR2 YSYEKL. Trimming took 2 bases from V and 7 from J; bases not matched to a gene: 7. The CDR3 loop is CASSQYQQGTEKLFF. The CDR3, as DNA: TGCGCCAGCAGCCAATACCAACAGGGGACTGAAAAACTGTTTTTT.

The J gene is TRBJ1-5, the V gene TRBV7-8; 8 nucleotides agree with TRBD1. The length of the CDR3 is 16 residues. CDR1 SGHVS and CDR2 FQNEAQ come from the germline V gene. J lost 5 bases, V lost 1 base, and 7 bases had no gene match. CDR3 bases: TGTGCCAGCAGCTTAGTTCGCAGGGGGCGCGATCAGCCCCAGCATTTT. This sequence encodes CASSLVRRGRDQPQHF. The full variable domain, completed using reference TRBV7-8 and TRBJ1-5, is GAGVSQSPRYKVAKRGQDVALRCDPISGHVSLFWYQQALGQGPEFLTYFQNEAQLDKSGLPSDRFFAERPEGSVSTLKIQRTQQEDSAVYLCASSLVRRGRDQPQHFGDGTRLSIL.

The chain recombines TRBV18 with TRBJ1-2; 9 positions match TRBD1. From germline, CDR1 is KGHSH and CDR2 LQKENI. The CDR3 covers 16 residues. The junction had 8 bases not matched to a gene; V was cut back by 4 bases and J by 2 bases. CDR3 protein: CASSLGQGLLNYGYTF. In DNA, the CDR3 is TGTGCCAGCTCACTCGGACAGGGGCTTCTGAACTATGGCTACACCTTC.

This clone was seen a single time. The V and J genes are TRBV7-9 and TRBJ1-2; D possibly corresponds to TRBD1 (6 bases). V dropped 8 bases and J dropped 3 bases, with 22 bases sitting between them. The germline gives CDR1 SEHNR, CDR2 FQNEAQ (reference sequence). The CDR3 extends over 16 amino acids. The CDR3 sequence: CASRSLGAEEDYGYTF. CDR3 DNA sequence: TGTGCCAGCCGATCGTTGGGGGCAGAAGAGGACTATGGCTACACCTTC.

V usage is TRBV6-5 and J usage is TRBJ1-6; D not certain. Looked up from germline, CDR1 is MNHEY and CDR2 is SVGAGI. The V end lost 9 bases, the J end lost 7 bases, and 19 bases lay between the germline ends. The CDR3 is 15 residues long. The chain's CDR3 is CASSPRAERNSPLHF. CDR3 in DNA: TGTGCCAGTTCCCCTCGGGCAGAGCGGAATTCACCCCTCCACTTT.

This clone was recorded once. Other DNA sequences in the same sample also yield this CDR3. This chain connects TRBV6-5 to TRBJ1-2; D call uncertain. This CDR3 spans 11 amino acids. V was trimmed by 4 bases and J by 4 bases, leaving 4 bases between them. Germline V gives CDR1 MNHEY, CDR2 SVGAGI. CDR3 DNA sequence: TGTGCCAGCAGTTTACTCTATGGCTACACCTTC. Translation gives CASSLLYGYTF.

The V call is TRBV7-9, the J call TRBJ2-1, with TRBD2 identical over 8 bases. CDR1 is SEHNR, CDR2 FQNEAQ, per germline (reference sequence). This CDR3 is 16 amino acids long. The V and J ends lost 4 bases and 5 bases, in that order; junction bases with no gene match: 10. For the CDR3, the DNA is TGTGCCAGCAGCTCTGCGACTAGCGCCTACCACAATGAGCAGTTCTTC. It encodes CASSSATSAYHNEQFF.

The chain couples TRBV7-2 to TRBJ2-1, with a tentative D call TRBD2 (7 bases). V was shortened by 5 bases and J by 0 bases, with 14 bases between the two germline ends. This CDR3 has 16 amino acids. Per the germline V gene, CDR1 is SGHTA and CDR2 is FQGNSA. The CDR3: CASSLYGGRSYNEQFF. The CDR3 DNA follows: TGTGCCAGCAGCCTATACGGGGGGCGCTCCTACAATGAGCAGTTCTTC. Full variable domain (remainder filled in from reference TRBV7-2 and TRBJ2-1): GAGVSQSPSNKVTEKGKDVELRCDPISGHTALYWYRQSLGQGLEFLIYFQGNSAPDKSGLPSDRFSAERTGGSVSTLTIQRTQQEDSAVYLCASSLYGGRSYNEQFFGPGTRLTVL.

The chain couples TRBV5-6 to TRBJ2-2; 9 positions match TRBD2. The length of the CDR3 is 18 residues. J was trimmed by 5 bases and V by 4 bases; bases with no gene match: 15. Germline V lookup: CDR1 SGHDT, CDR2 YYEEEE. DNA of the CDR3: TGTGCCAGCAGCACGAGGGTCCCGGGCGGGGGGGCGACCGGGGAGCTGTTTTTT. This translates into CASSTRVPGGGATGELFF.

V and J are TRBV4-1 and TRBJ2-3; TRBD2 is a possible D gene (5 bases). The V gene lost 2 bases and the J gene lost 4 bases, with 7 bases spanning the gap. The CDR3 extends over 13 amino acids. Germline V gives CDR1 MGHRA, CDR2 YSYEKL. CDR3 in amino acids: CASSQWRADTQYF. The CDR3 nucleotides are TGCGCCAGCAGCCAATGGCGGGCAGATACGCAGTATTTT.

The sample holds a few counts of this clone. This sequence joins TRBV7-9 and TRBJ1-2; a weak D match, TRBD1 (5 bases). V shed 7 bases and J shed 1 base, with 13 bases lying between them. Germline V CDR1 and CDR2: SEHNR, FQNEAQ (reference sequence). The length of the CDR3 is 14 residues. In DNA form, the CDR3 reads TGTGCCAGCATCCTTGGAGGGGTTAACTATGGCTACACCTTC. Protein: CASILGGVNYGYTF.

In this sample, this clone turned up a few times. This sample includes further DNA sequences coding for the same CDR3. J is TRBJ2-7 and V is TRBV18, with D possibly being TRBD1 (5 bases). In germline, CDR1 is KGHSH, CDR2 LQKENI. V was trimmed by 2 bases and J by 4 bases, leaving 6 bases between them. The CDR3 contains 12 residues. CDR3 protein: CASSPTGYEQYF. The CDR3 DNA is TGTGCCAGCTCACCAACAGGTTACGAGCAGTACTTC.

This clone has only one observation. This chain joins TRBV4-1 and TRBJ2-7; weak D call: TRBD2 (7 bases). V lost 4 bases to trimming and J lost 6 bases, with 19 bases between them. This CDR3 has 15 amino acids. Germline V gives CDR1 MGHRA, CDR2 YSYEKL. Here the CDR3 reads CASSRTGTKSGEQYF. The DNA for the CDR3 is TGCGCCAGCAGCCGTACAGGGACTAAGTCTGGCGAGCAGTACTTC.

Turning to this clone: The identical CDR3 is also encoded by other nucleotide sequences in the sample. The rearrangement links TRBV5-1 to TRBJ1-1; D ambiguous. The ends were cut back, 0 bases at V and 4 bases at J, with 10 bases in the middle. Germline V gives CDR1 SGHRS, CDR2 YFSETQ. This CDR3 has 14 amino acids. The CDR3 region is CASSLGGGSTEAFF. CDR3 sequence (DNA): TGCGCCAGCAGCTTGGGGGGTGGGAGCACTGAAGCTTTCTTT.

V and J are TRBV6-5 and TRBJ2-1, with D possibly matching TRBD1 (5 bases). CDR3 size: 11 residues. With 7 bases removed from V and 8 bases from J, the gap between germline ends came to 9 bases. The germline V gene has CDR1 MNHEY and CDR2 SVGAGI. CDR3 sequence reads: CASKSGYEQFF. CDR3 nucleotide sequence: TGTGCCAGCAAATCAGGGTATGAGCAGTTCTTC.

CDR3 bases: TGTGCCAGCAGTCTTCGGGGGGGAAACTACGAGCAGTACTTC. It encodes CASSLRGGNYEQYF. This chain connects TRBV28 to TRBJ2-7, with 8 bases aligning to TRBD2. CDR3 length: 14 residues. J gave up 3 bases and V 5 bases, and 6 bases lay outside the gene matches. In germline, CDR1 is MDHEN, CDR2 SYDVKM.

The genes are TRBV6-6 and TRBJ2-7; 9 bases line up with TRBD1. The CDR3 sequence is 15 residues long. V was clipped by 2 bases and J by 3 bases; unmatched bases: 5. Per germline, CDR1 MNHNY and CDR2 SVGAGI (reference sequence). CDR3 sequence reads: CASSYEGQGVYEQYF. The CDR3 coding sequence is TGTGCCAGCAGTTACGAGGGACAGGGTGTCTACGAGCAGTACTTC.

CDR3 in amino acids: CASSQESKAAAKINTIYF. CDR3 in DNA: TGCGCCAGCAGCCAAGAATCCAAGGCGGCAGCTAAAATAAACACCATATATTTT. This rearrangement joins TRBV4-1 to TRBJ1-3; D is undetermined. The CDR3 is made up of 18 amino acids. The germline V gene has CDR1 MGHRA and CDR2 YSYEKL. Trimming took 0 bases from V and 6 from J, leaving 21 bases between them.